This T cell receptor (beta chain) was observed in a study of low-dose radiotherapy and immunotherapy resistance in tumors. Study-level background: The study delivered 0.5 Gy per fraction every 2 weeks to Cohort 1, totaling 6.5 Gy. Aspirin 300 mg was given orally each day for four cycles from cycle 1 day 1.

This clonotype was seen many times. The time point denotes: after trial treatment. Treatment of the sample: LDRT plus nivolumab, ipilimumab, low-dose cyclophosphamide and aspirin (RACIN trial). Each donor was administered nivolumab, ipilimumab, aspirin, low-dose cyclophosphamide and low-dose radiotherapy. The CDR3 length is 15 residues. The V gene's germline CDR1 is LNHDA and CDR2 SQIVND (reference sequence). Trimming removed 5 bases from V and 0 bases from J, with 11 bases in between. Alpha and beta chains were covered, as first-strand cDNA relied on TRAV- and TRBV-specific primers. TCR amplification ran approximately 22 PCR cycles using constant-region and V-primer adapter primers. In vitro transcription amplified isolated mRNA. TCRdb called the reads again in MiXCR, with one record for every CDR3 protein. This repertoire shows under 90,000 distinct CDR3 sequences, around 17% found once; its top ten account for roughly 1.4%.

This TCR was recovered from a male donor with prostate cancer. This chain uses TRBV19 with TRBJ2-1; D might be TRBD1 or TRBD2, each matching 5 bases. The sample consisted of PBMCs, taken after low-dose radiotherapy plus immunotherapy. Here the CDR3 DNA reads TGTGCCAGTAGTGAGCTCGGGGCCTCCTACAATGAGCAGTTCTTC. Its translation is CASSELGASYNEQFF. Drawing the rest from reference TRBV19 and TRBJ2-1, the complete variable domain is DGGITQSPKYLFRKEGQNVTLSCEQNLNHDAMYWYRQDPGQGLRLIYYSQIVNDFQKGDIAEGYSVSREKKESFPLTVTSAQKNPTAFYLCASSELGASYNEQFFGPGTRLTVL.